This TCR beta chain was sequenced during a study of blood T cell repertoires in COVID-19 (dated by TCRdb to between 2020 and 2021). Describing the broader study: Collaborator samples came from the United States, Italy and Spain and covered acute and convalescent phases of COVID-19. Where available, HLA class I and class II types were taken from metadata supplied by the sample provider and were not determined by assay-based typing. The sample metadata nearly always contained a de-identified subject ID, COVID-19 status, age in years and sex. The prospective study material was composed of cDNA or gDNA derived from T cells, B-cell-depleted T cells, or PBMCs. Subjects who had been exposed to COVID-19, were actively infected with it, or had recovered from it provided the deeply sampled blood TCRbeta repertoires that made up the dataset. The samples were drawn from the first 160 participants of the ongoing ImmuneRACE study and from 950 to 1,500 subjects provided by 6 global collaborators. A freely available public database, intended as a resource for researchers studying the immune response to SARS-CoV-2, is where the repertoires were released.

TCRbeta CDR3 regions were amplified from genomic DNA using the immunoSEQ Assay, a bias-controlled multiplex PCR. As for how the authors treated the data: The number of nucleated cells in each sample was estimated from the amplification of reference gene primers within the assay. To quantify the absolute abundance of each unique TCRbeta CDR3 rearrangement, sequence reads were collapsed and filtered. For each sample, productive Simpson clonality was calculated by taking the square root of Simpson's diversity index across productive rearrangements. TCRdb re-hosts the immuneACCESS table, in-frame sequences only. Its copies lack some clones; in the studies checked, an unresolved V gene accounts for under half of them, and the cause for the rest is not known. V, J and clone size were drawn from that table, and D and trimming were deduced from the DNA. The sample includes under 150,000 clones, with around 79% observed a single time. Roughly 20% of the sample is held by the ten biggest clonotypes.

The germline V gene specifies SQVTM as CDR1 and ANQGSEA as CDR2. V is pruned by 6 bases and J by 5 bases, leaving 9 bases of the junction without a gene match. The CDR3 covers 14 residues, taking in both the cysteine and the phenylalanine. Only the CDR3 region is kept as DNA, spanning 42 bases read in frame from base 1. Collaborating institutions collected whole blood in K2EDTA tubes following their own protocols. For TCRbeta analysis, collaborators shipped samples as frozen whole blood, isolated PBMCs, or DNA extracted from either of those sample types. With respect to this clone: Its cognate antigen has yet to be identified. Per-base qualities were not stored, and no clone one base away is much larger.

What the study reported, not specific to this receptor: The amount of clinical and demographic metadata varied by source and participant and was provided uncurated.

The chain employs TRBV29-1 and TRBJ2-3; 9 bases in the middle match TRBD1. Sequencing input: peripheral blood. This receptor was taken from an older man with acute or convalescent COVID-19. The CDR3 region: CSVIRDRELDTQYF. The DNA reads as follows: TGCAGCGTAATCCGGGACAGGGAGTTAGATACGCAGTATTTT.